This T cell receptor (beta chain) was sequenced in a study of human thymus T cells. Study-level findings and limits: Use of V and J genes seemed skewed within the thymic and blood repertoires.

With regard to this clone: Its specificity is unknown.

V lost 7 bases, J lost 4 bases, and 16 bases lay in between. There are 14 residues in the CDR3. The germline gives CDR1 SNHLY, CDR2 FYNNEI. The people who donated were healthy Finnish babies having corrective surgery for congenital heart defects. Only four of the eight donors provided an approximately 0.45-1 mL blood sample. All available leukocytes, rather than a set cell count, yielded the blood DNA. TCRdb's table, derived via immunoSEQ multiplex PCR, lists solely in-frame clones and lacks some. The sample shows about 50,000 clones, over 90% of them seen only once. What was sequenced was blood. The receptor comes from a girl less than two years old with a congenital heart defect but otherwise immunologically healthy. This rearrangement joins TRBV2 to TRBJ2-5; D possibly uses TRBD1 or TRBD2 (6 bases each). The CDR3 spells CASMTGALGETQYF. CDR3 coding DNA: TGTGCCAGCATGACGGGGGCATTGGGAGAGACCCAGTACTTC.